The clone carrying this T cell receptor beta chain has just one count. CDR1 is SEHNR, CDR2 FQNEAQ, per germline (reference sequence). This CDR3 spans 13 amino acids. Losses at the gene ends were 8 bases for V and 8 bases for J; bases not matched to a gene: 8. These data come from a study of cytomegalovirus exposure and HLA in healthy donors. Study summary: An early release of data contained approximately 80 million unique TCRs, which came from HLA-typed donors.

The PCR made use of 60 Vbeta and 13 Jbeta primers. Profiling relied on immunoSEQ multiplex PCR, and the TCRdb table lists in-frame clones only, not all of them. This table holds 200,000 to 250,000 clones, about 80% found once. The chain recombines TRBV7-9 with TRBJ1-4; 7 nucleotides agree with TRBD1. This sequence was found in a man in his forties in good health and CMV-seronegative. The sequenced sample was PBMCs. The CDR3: CASRDRTKEKLFF. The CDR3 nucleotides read TGTGCCAGCCGGGACAGAACCAAAGAAAAACTGTTTTTT. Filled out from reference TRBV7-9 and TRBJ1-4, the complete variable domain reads DTGVSQNPRHKITKRGQNVTFRCDPISEHNRLYWYRQTLGQGPEFLTYFQNEAQLEKSRLLSDRFSAERPKGSFSTLEIQRTEQGDSAMYLCASRDRTKEKLFFGSGTQLSVL.